This entry lists 27 T cell receptor beta chains sequenced from one sample in a study of type 1 and type 2 diabetes patients. Amplification started from genomic DNA. The TCR beta CDR3 region was amplified using 30 forward and 13 reverse primers. TCRdb re-called the multiplex PCR reads with MiXCR, one entry per CDR3 protein. The table has about 270,000 distinct CDR3 sequences, roughly 50% seen once. Material: peripheral blood mononuclear cells (PBMCs). These receptors all come from a man younger than 35 with type 2 diabetes.

The rearrangement uses TRBV2 and TRBJ2-7; TRBD1 aligns across 7 bases. Trimming at V came to 6 bases and at J to 0 bases, leaving 17 bases not matched to a gene. This CDR3 region has 18 residues. CDR1 and CDR2 (germline): SNHLY, FYNNEI. The CDR3 DNA is TGTGCCAGCAGCTTAAGCGACTCGTCGGGACAGAACTCCTACGAGCAGTACTTC. Translated: CASSLSDSSGQNSYEQYF.

V usage is TRBV30 and J usage is TRBJ2-3, with D unclear. Germline V gives CDR1 GTSNPN, CDR2 SVGIG (reference sequence). V was trimmed by 0 bases and J by 0 bases, leaving 7 bases between them. The CDR3 totals 14 residues. CDR3 loop: CAWSVLRSTDTQYF. In DNA form, the CDR3 reads TGTGCCTGGAGTGTACTCCGGAGCACAGATACGCAGTATTTT.

In this sample, this clonotype turned up a few times. The rearrangement links TRBV29-1 to TRBJ1-4, with D maybe TRBD1 (5 bases). Germline CDR1 reads SQVTM; CDR2 reads ANQGSEA. V lost 6 bases, J lost 7 bases, and 18 bases lay in between. The CDR3 runs 14 residues. The DNA for the CDR3 is TGCAGCGTCGGGCACGGGACCGTTTCTGAAAAACTGTTTTTT. Amino acids: CSVGHGTVSEKLFF.

The chain carries TRBV10-1 and TRBJ2-5; possible D gene TRBD1, 5 bases. V was trimmed by 8 bases and J by 2 bases, leaving 27 bases between them. The CDR3 spans 18 residues. The germline gives CDR1 WNHNN, CDR2 SYGVQD (reference sequence). CDR3 bases: TGCGCCAGCCATCCCCCACACTTAGACAGTAGAGGTCAAGAGACCCAGTACTTC. Translation gives CASHPPHLDSRGQETQYF.

This clonotype was seen a few times. The chain carries TRBV9 and TRBJ2-1; 12 positions match TRBD2. The CDR3 has 15 residues. Germline values: CDR1 SGDLS, CDR2 YYNGEE. V dropped 2 bases and J dropped 8; count of bases not matched to a gene: 5. The CDR3 loop reads CASSVGLAGGHEQFF. The CDR3 nucleotides read TGTGCCAGCAGCGTGGGGCTAGCGGGAGGGCATGAGCAGTTCTTC.

This clonotype was detected only a few times. The CDR3 DNA reads TGCAGTGCAAACGCAGGGGGTTTTGGGAACGAGCAGTACTTC. It is translated as CSANAGGFGNEQYF. The chain uses TRBV20-1 and TRBJ2-7, with 7 bases that match TRBD1. The CDR3 covers 14 residues. The trim removed 6 bases at V and 5 bases at J, leaving 13 bases unmatched. Germline V gene lookup returns CDR1 DFQATT and CDR2 SNEGSKA (reference sequence).

V and J are TRBV5-6 and TRBJ2-7, with D perhaps matching TRBD2 (5 bases). Germline loops: CDR1 SGHDT, CDR2 YYEEEE. The V end lost 2 bases, the J end lost 7 bases, and 16 bases lay between the germline ends. The CDR3 sequence is 14 residues long. CDR3 residues: CASSFPEATGEQYF. In DNA, the CDR3 is TGTGCCAGCAGCTTCCCCGAAGCTACGGGGGAGCAGTACTTC. The full variable domain, in which reference TRBV5-6 and TRBJ2-7 provide the parts outside the CDR3, is DAGVTQSPTHLIKTRGQQVTLRCSPKSGHDTVSWYQQALGQGPQFIFQYYEEEERQRGNFPDRFSGHQFPNYSSELNVNALLLGDSALYLCASSFPEATGEQYFGPGTRLTVT.

The rearrangement joins TRBV12-3 or TRBV12-4 to TRBJ2-3; D gene uncertain. V lost 5 bases and J lost 1, with 7 bases in between. CDR3 length: 13 amino acids. The CDR3 coding sequence is TGTGCCAGCAGTCCCATGGGCACAGATACGCAGTATTTT. This encodes CASSPMGTDTQYF.

The chain joins TRBV19 to TRBJ1-6; D uncertain. This CDR3 has 16 residues. V gave up 2 bases and J gave up 8 bases, with 16 bases separating them. CDR1 is LNHDA and CDR2 is SQIVND in the germline V gene (reference sequence). In nucleotides, the CDR3 is TGTGCCAGTAGTATAATTGCTCCGCGGCCTGATTCACCCCTCCACTTT. Translated: CASSIIAPRPDSPLHF. The entire variable domain, with the rest obtained from reference TRBV19 and TRBJ1-6, is as follows: DGGITQSPKYLFRKEGQNVTLSCEQNLNHDAMYWYRQDPGQGLRLIYYSQIVNDFQKGDIAEGYSVSREKKESFPLTVTSAQKNPTAFYLCASSIIAPRPDSPLHFGNGTRLTVT.

Concerning this clonotype: Relative to the germline gene, one junction end is altered; a read error may explain this. The rearrangement links TRBV2 to TRBJ2-5; 8 positions agree with TRBD2. From germline, CDR1 is SNHLY and CDR2 FYNNEI. The CDR3 is 14 residues long. CDR3 loop: CATSKIAGQETQYF. The CDR3 coding sequence is TGTGCCACCAGTAAGATAGCGGGGCAAGAGACCCAGTACTTC.

This clonotype was counted at least ten times. The V and J genes are TRBV27 and TRBJ2-1; no clear D. The CDR3 spans 13 residues. CDR1 and CDR2 (germline): MNHEY, SMNVEV (reference sequence). V shed 9 bases and J shed 0 bases, with 9 bases lying between them. The CDR3 spells CASIGDSYNEQFF. The CDR3, as DNA: TGTGCCAGTATTGGGGACTCCTACAATGAGCAGTTCTTC.

This clonotype has just a few counts. The chain uses TRBV28 and TRBJ2-7; TRBD2 is a possible D gene (6 bases). V was pared by 6 bases and J by 5 bases, with 23 bases between. CDR3 length equals 16 residues. Germline V gives CDR1 MDHEN, CDR2 SYDVKM. CDR3 DNA sequence: TGTGCCAGCAGGCGGGGTGTAGGCAGGGACCGCCACGAGCAGTACTTC. It codes for CASRRGVGRDRHEQYF.

The rearrangement uses TRBV9 and TRBJ1-6; TRBD1 is a possible D gene (6 bases). The V gene lost 4 bases and the J gene lost 8 bases, with 16 bases spanning the gap. Germline CDR1 SGDLS, CDR2 YYNGEE. The CDR3 totals 15 residues. The DNA of the CDR3 is TGTGCCAGCAGCCAAACAGGGTTTAGGGATTCACCCCTCCACTTT. Residues: CASSQTGFRDSPLHF.

The V call is TRBV2, the J call TRBJ1-5; D gene ambiguous. The V end was cut by 3 bases, the J end by 3 bases, with 6 bases between. Germline V gene lookup returns CDR1 SNHLY and CDR2 FYNNEI. The CDR3 is 13 residues long. CDR3 sequence: CASSDETNQPQHF. In nucleotides, the CDR3 is TGTGCCAGCAGTGATGAGACCAATCAGCCCCAGCATTTT.

In nucleotides, the CDR3 is TGTGCCAGCTCATACAGGGACGGGGGCTACACCTTC. Translation gives CASSYRDGGYTF. This chain uses TRBV10-3 with TRBJ1-2; D possibly corresponds to TRBD1 (6 bases). This CDR3 has 12 residues. The V end was cut by 10 bases, the J end by 8 bases, with 17 bases between. Germline values: CDR1 ENHRY, CDR2 SYGVKD.

The chain employs TRBV5-1 and TRBJ1-1, with TRBD1 identical over 8 bases. The V gene end was trimmed by 0 bases and the J gene end by 1 base; junction bases not matched to a gene: 2. Looked up from germline, CDR1 is SGHRS and CDR2 is YFSETQ. The CDR3 is 15 amino acids. CDR3 sequence: CASSLVQGGNTEAFF. Written as DNA, the CDR3 is TGCGCCAGCAGCTTGGTACAGGGGGGGAACACTGAAGCTTTCTTT. The full variable domain, completed using reference TRBV5-1 and TRBJ1-1, is KAGVTQTPRYLIKTRGQQVTLSCSPISGHRSVSWYQQTPGQGLQFLFEYFSETQRNKGNFPGRFSGRQFSNSRSEMNVSTLELGDSALYLCASSLVQGGNTEAFFGQGTRLTVV.

J is TRBJ1-1 and V is TRBV4-1; D is ambiguous. The CDR3 spans 14 residues. The germline V gene has CDR1 MGHRA and CDR2 YSYEKL. Trimming shortened V by 0 bases and J by 1 base, and 6 bases separated the two germline ends. This chain's CDR3 is CASSQDAANTEAFF. The CDR3 DNA reads TGCGCCAGCAGCCAAGACGCGGCGAACACTGAAGCTTTCTTT.

This clonotype was picked up many times. The CDR3 region is CASSEAVQGNGYTF. The DNA of the CDR3 is TGTGCCAGCAGTGAAGCGGTACAGGGCAATGGCTACACCTTC. The J gene is TRBJ1-2, the V gene TRBV2; D might be TRBD1 (6 bases). The CDR3 contains 14 residues. The V and J ends lost 0 bases and 6 bases respectively, with 11 bases between them. CDR1 and CDR2 from the germline V gene are SNHLY and FYNNEI. Combining the CDR3 with reference TRBV2 and TRBJ1-2 gives the whole variable domain EPEVTQTPSHQVTQMGQEVILRCVPISNHLYFYWYRQILGQKVEFLVSFYNNEISEKSEIFDDQFSVERPDGSNFTLKIRSTKLEDSAMYFCASSEAVQGNGYTFGSGTRLTVV.

The V call is TRBV9, the J call TRBJ1-3, with D uncertain. Trimming pared 1 base from V and 0 bases from J, leaving 5 bases between. CDR3 length: 14 residues. The germline V gene encodes CDR1 SGDLS and CDR2 YYNGEE. CDR3 sequence (DNA): TGTGCCAGCAGCGTAACGATCTCTGGAAACACCATATATTTT. This sequence encodes CASSVTISGNTIYF. The full variable domain, completed using reference TRBV9 and TRBJ1-3, is DSGVTQTPKHLITATGQRVTLRCSPRSGDLSVYWYQQSLDQGLQFLIQYYNGEERAKGNILERFSAQQFPDLHSELNLSSLELGDSALYFCASSVTISGNTIYFGEGSWLTVV.

In this sample, this clonotype turned up a few times. The chain has TRBV2 and TRBJ1-1; D not resolved. Germline V gene sequence: CDR1 SNHLY, CDR2 FYNNEI. Trimming pared 7 bases from V and 1 base from J, leaving 13 bases between. The CDR3 has 14 amino acids. CDR3 region: CASTPGPRNTEAFF. CDR3 DNA: TGTGCCAGCACCCCCGGCCCGCGGAACACTGAAGCTTTCTTT.

This chain uses TRBV10-2 with TRBJ2-1; 7 positions agree with TRBD1. Germline CDR1 reads WSHSY; CDR2 reads SAAADI. This CDR3 contains 15 residues. The V segment lost 6 bases and the J segment 0 bases; nucleotides outside the gene matches: 5. The DNA for the CDR3 is TGCGCCAGCAGGACAGGGCGCGACTCCTACAATGAGCAGTTCTTC. This translates into CASRTGRDSYNEQFF.

This clonotype appeared once. The chain carries TRBV20-1 and TRBJ2-1; a possible D gene is TRBD2 (5 bases). Trimming shortened V by 1 base and J by 0 bases, and 10 bases separated the two germline ends. The CDR3 has 15 residues. Germline V gene data show CDR1 as DFQATT and CDR2 as SNEGSKA (reference sequence). The CDR3 spells CSARARGYSYNEQFF. Here the CDR3 DNA reads TGCAGTGCTAGAGCTCGGGGATACTCCTACAATGAGCAGTTCTTC.

This chain connects TRBV5-1 to TRBJ2-7; TRBD1 matches 9 bases. V lost 3 bases, J lost 6 bases, and 10 bases stayed unmatched. This CDR3 has 15 amino acids. The germline gives CDR1 SGHRS, CDR2 YFSETQ. The CDR3 reads CASSYRGLYAGEQYF. The CDR3, as DNA: TGCGCCAGCAGCTACAGGGGGCTATACGCGGGCGAGCAGTACTTC.

This chain uses TRBV4-2 with TRBJ2-7; maybe TRBD2 (6 bases). Germline CDR1 LGHNA, CDR2 YNFKEQ. The CDR3 spans 17 residues. The ends were cut back, 0 bases at V and 1 base at J, with 16 bases in the middle. This CDR3 reads CASSQDRAGMGSYEQYF. Written as DNA, the CDR3 is TGTGCCAGCAGCCAAGATCGGGCGGGAATGGGGTCCTACGAGCAGTACTTC.

This clonotype was found a few times. The V and J genes are TRBV12-3 or TRBV12-4 and TRBJ2-3, with no clear D. Trimming pared 4 bases from V and 4 bases from J, leaving 6 bases between. The CDR3 is 12 residues long. The CDR3 DNA reads as TGTGCCAGCAGTTCTGGTCCAGATACGCAGTATTTT. It specifies CASSSGPDTQYF.

This clonotype has at least ten counts. This rearrangement joins TRBV10-1 to TRBJ1-2; no firm D call. Germline loops: CDR1 WNHNN, CDR2 SYGVQD (reference sequence). The V end was cut by 1 base, the J end by 6 bases, with 9 bases between. There are 13 residues in the CDR3. As DNA, the CDR3 is TGCGCCAGCAGTGAGTGGCAGTCCCATGGCTACACCTTC. It codes for CASSEWQSHGYTF.

This clonotype has a count of ten or more. The CDR3 nucleotides read TGTGCCACCAGCAGGGAAGCTCTCCACTTT. Translation gives CATSREALHF. V gene TRBV15 combines with J gene TRBJ1-6; D remains ambiguous. Trimming pared 3 bases from V and 16 bases from J, leaving 7 bases between. Germline V gene lookup returns CDR1 LNHNV and CDR2 YYDKDF (reference sequence). CDR3 length equals 10 residues.